A selection of T cell receptor beta chains follows, all from one sample in a study of CD8 T cells in ankylosing spondylitis. TCRdb analysed the 5' RACE reads with MiXCR anew, one entry per CDR3 protein. The data show 200,000 to 250,000 distinct CDR3 sequences, with approximately 11% seen just once and around 6.5% held by the top ten. Sequencing input: blood, either unsorted or a sorted T cell fraction (not recorded which). These receptors came from a male donor with ankylosing spondylitis or in good health (not recorded which). Both conserved end residues are part of each CDR3. Fields, in order: V gene, J gene, clone size, D gene, CDR3 protein, CDR3 DNA. The D gene is left open where the match is weak. Only part of the rows carry a size: once, few, many, or a class if the clone is expanded.

v_call: TRBV20-1; j_call: TRBJ2-2; clone_size: .; d_call: TRBD1; cdr3_aa: CSARLAGGAAGELFF; cdr3_nt: TGCAGTGCTAGATTGGCAGGGGGCGCGGCCGGGGAGCTGTTTTTT
v_call: TRBV6-2/TRBV6-3; j_call: TRBJ2-2; clone_size: many; d_call: .; cdr3_aa: CASSYSYSFNTGELFF; cdr3_nt: TGTGCCAGCAGTTACAGTTACTCTTTCAACACCGGGGAGCTGTTTTTT
v_call: TRBV4-1; j_call: TRBJ2-5; clone_size: many; d_call: .; cdr3_aa: CASSQVYTEGTQYF; cdr3_nt: TGCGCCAGCAGCCAAGTCTATACTGAAGGGACCCAGTACTTC
v_call: TRBV7-9; j_call: TRBJ2-5; clone_size: few; d_call: .; cdr3_aa: CASSLPGWETQYF; cdr3_nt: TGTGCCAGCAGCTTACCAGGGTGGGAGACCCAGTACTTC
v_call: TRBV20-1; j_call: TRBJ1-4; clone_size: few; d_call: TRBD1; cdr3_aa: CSAYRPGQGPNLFF; cdr3_nt: TGCAGTGCTTATAGGCCGGGACAGGGCCCAAACCTGTTTTTT
v_call: TRBV11-1; j_call: TRBJ2-5; clone_size: many; d_call: .; cdr3_aa: CASSLVLGIQETQYF; cdr3_nt: TGTGCCAGCAGCTTAGTTCTGGGAATCCAAGAGACCCAGTACTTC
v_call: TRBV5-1; j_call: TRBJ1-6; clone_size: many; d_call: TRBD1; cdr3_aa: CASSLAGQGRSPLHF; cdr3_nt: TGCGCCAGCAGCTTGGCGGGACAGGGGCGCTCACCCCTCCACTTT
v_call: TRBV4-1; j_call: TRBJ2-2; clone_size: .; d_call: TRBD1; cdr3_aa: CASSQDEGTGGRELFF; cdr3_nt: TGCGCCAGCAGCCAAGACGAGGGGACAGGGGGCCGGGAGCTGTTTTTT
v_call: TRBV10-3; j_call: TRBJ1-2; clone_size: few; d_call: .; cdr3_aa: CAITMAGPNYGYTF; cdr3_nt: TGTGCCATCACCATGGCAGGGCCTAACTATGGCTACACCTTC
v_call: TRBV29-1; j_call: TRBJ1-1; clone_size: .; d_call: .; cdr3_aa: CSVDKGIETEAFF; cdr3_nt: TGCAGCGTTGATAAGGGGATAGAGACTGAAGCTTTCTTT
v_call: TRBV11-2; j_call: TRBJ1-5; clone_size: few; d_call: .; cdr3_aa: CASSFDWGQPQHF; cdr3_nt: TGTGCCAGCAGCTTTGACTGGGGTCAGCCCCAGCATTTT
v_call: TRBV6-5; j_call: TRBJ2-7; clone_size: many; d_call: .; cdr3_aa: CASKLRGQNYYEQYF; cdr3_nt: TGTGCCAGCAAGTTACGAGGTCAAAATTACTACGAGCAGTACTTC
v_call: TRBV29-1; j_call: TRBJ2-1; clone_size: many; d_call: TRBD1; cdr3_aa: CSVQGGRNEQFF; cdr3_nt: TGCAGCGTACAGGGGGGTCGCAATGAGCAGTTCTTC
v_call: TRBV4-1; j_call: TRBJ1-5; clone_size: many; d_call: TRBD1; cdr3_aa: CASSQETGWQPQHF; cdr3_nt: TGCGCCAGCAGCCAAGAGACAGGGTGGCAGCCCCAGCATTTT
v_call: TRBV12-3/TRBV12-4; j_call: TRBJ1-5; clone_size: many; d_call: .; cdr3_aa: CASSTRGKQPQHF; cdr3_nt: TGTGCCAGCAGTACTAGGGGTAAACAGCCCCAGCATTTT
v_call: TRBV12-3/TRBV12-4; j_call: TRBJ2-4; clone_size: .; d_call: TRBD2; cdr3_aa: CASSPGLAGFWAKNIQYF; cdr3_nt: TGTGCCAGCAGTCCGGGACTAGCGGGTTTTTGGGCCAAAAACATTCAGTACTTC
v_call: TRBV10-3; j_call: TRBJ1-5; clone_size: many; d_call: .; cdr3_aa: CATHRDRDQPQHF; cdr3_nt: TGTGCCACCCACCGGGACCGAGATCAGCCCCAGCATTTT
v_call: TRBV5-1; j_call: TRBJ2-3; clone_size: .; d_call: .; cdr3_aa: CASSFGGGLTDTQYF; cdr3_nt: TGCGCCAGCAGCTTTGGTGGGGGGCTTACAGATACGCAGTATTTT
v_call: TRBV7-2; j_call: TRBJ1-6; clone_size: many; d_call: .; cdr3_aa: CASSLRRNNSPLHF; cdr3_nt: TGTGCCAGCAGCTTAAGGCGGAACAATTCACCCCTCCACTTT